This is a list of T cell receptor beta chains from one sample in a study of T cell repertoires in cytomegalovirus infection. The antigens for these receptors are not known. In TCRdb, the reads were re-called with MiXCR into one record per CDR3 protein. The sample holds 680,000 or so distinct CDR3 sequences, about 33% seen once. Sequences were derived from cultured PBMCs, sampled from culture after CMV antigen stimulation. The receptor set was obtained from a human donor in good health (CMV status not recorded). Some clones in this sample may be carry-over from other donors' samples. The CDR3 runs from the conserved cysteine through the conserved F or W. The D gene is left open where the match is weak. Size tells how often a clone was seen (once, few, many) or the class of an expanded clone, and some rows leave it out.

J gene	clone size	D gene	V gene	CDR3 DNA	CDR3 protein
TRBJ1-3	NA	NA	TRBV19	TGTGCCAGTAGTATTTGGGGAACAGGACCCTCTGGAAACACCATATATTTT	CASSIWGTGPSGNTIYF
TRBJ1-5	few	NA	TRBV7-9	TGTGCCAGCAGCCCGTCTCGGGGGATTAGCAAGCGGCCTAGCAATCAGCCCCAGCATTTT	CASSPSRGISKRPSNQPQHF
TRBJ2-7	NA	TRBD2	TRBV7-2	TGTGCCAGCAGCTTAGATGGACTAGCCCAGCAGTACTTC	CASSLDGLAQQYF
TRBJ1-5	few	NA	TRBV19	TGTGCCAGTAGTATCCTGGGGAATTCAGCCCAGCATTTT	CASSILGNSAQHF
TRBJ2-7	NA	NA	TRBV12-5	TGTGCTAGTGGCCCTTCAACTGGACTTCACGAATACGAGCAGTACTTC	CASGPSTGLHEYEQYF
TRBJ1-6	NA	NA	TRBV6-1	TGTGCCACCCAAGAATGGCCCCTCCACTTT	CATQEWPLHF
TRBJ2-5	NA	NA	TRBV20-1	TGCAGTGCTAGAGATGGAGCCCAAGAGACCCAGTACTTC	CSARDGAQETQYF
TRBJ1-1	NA	NA	TRBV11-2	TGTGCCAGCAGCTTAGATGGGCAAACTGCAGCTTTCTTT	CASSLDGQTAAFF
TRBJ2-2	few	TRBD1	TRBV12-3/TRBV12-4	TGTGCCAGCAGGCCCGGGACAGCGAACACCGGGGAGCTGTTTTTT	CASRPGTANTGELFF
TRBJ2-3	few	NA	TRBV12-3/TRBV12-4	TGTGCCAGCAGACCTTTTAGCACAGATACGCAGTATTTT	CASRPFSTDTQYF
TRBJ2-3	NA	NA	TRBV27	TGTGCCGGGTGGGTAGATACGCAGTATTTT	CAGWVDTQYF
TRBJ2-3	NA	NA	TRBV5-4	TGTGCCAGCAGCTTGGGCTCATCGAAAGATACGCAGTATTTT	CASSLGSSKDTQYF
TRBJ2-3	few	NA	TRBV7-9	TGTGCCAGCAGCCTCAGGGTTACCAGCACAGATACGCAGTATTTT	CASSLRVTSTDTQYF
TRBJ1-6	few	TRBD1	TRBV28	TGTGCCAGCAGGACAGGACAGGGGGCGCGTAATTCACCCCTCCACTTT	CASRTGQGARNSPLHF
TRBJ2-3	few	NA	TRBV5-4	TGTGCCAGCAGACTCGGGGCTACAGATACGCAGTATTTT	CASRLGATDTQYF
TRBJ2-7	few	NA	TRBV2	TGTGCCAGCAGTGATGGCTACGAGCAGTACTTC	CASSDGYEQYF
TRBJ1-4	NA	NA	TRBV10-3	TGTGCCATCAGTGTGTTGCCCCCTGGAGCAACTAATGAAAAACTGTTTTTT	CAISVLPPGATNEKLFF
TRBJ1-2	few	NA	TRBV6-1	TGTGCCAGCAGTGAAGCAGGGGGTATGGCCGCGGTCTATGGCTACACCTTC	CASSEAGGMAAVYGYTF
TRBJ2-5	NA	TRBD2	TRBV7-2	TGTGCCAGCAGCTTATGGGGACTAGTGTCAGAGACCCAGTACTTC	CASSLWGLVSETQYF
TRBJ1-5	few	NA	TRBV7-8	TGTGCCAGCAGCGTACTGAGGGGTCAGCCCCAGCATTTT	CASSVLRGQPQHF
TRBJ1-1	few	NA	TRBV19	TGTGCCAGTAACGAATCCTCAGGCCGGATGAACACTGAAGCTTTCTTT	CASNESSGRMNTEAFF
TRBJ1-5	NA	NA	TRBV18	TGTGCCAGCTCACCAGGGGTGGGGGAGCCCCAGCATTTT	CASSPGVGEPQHF
TRBJ2-7	NA	TRBD1	TRBV6-2/TRBV6-3	TGTGCCAGCAGTCCCGGGACAGATTTCACCCCTCACTACGAGCAGTACTTC	CASSPGTDFTPHYEQYF
TRBJ2-2	NA	TRBD2	TRBV20-1	TGCAGTGCTAGATCCACTAGCGGGGGTAACGGGGAGCTGTTTTTT	CSARSTSGGNGELFF
TRBJ2-5	few	NA	TRBV20-1	TGCAGTGCTAGACCTAGGGGGAACCAAGAGACCCAGTACTTC	CSARPRGNQETQYF
TRBJ1-2	many	NA	TRBV7-8	TGTGCCAGCAGCTTAGGCAGGATGACCTATGGCTACACCTTC	CASSLGRMTYGYTF
TRBJ2-5	NA	NA	TRBV20-1	TGCAGTGCTAGAGGAGCCGCGAGGGAGACCCAGTACTTC	CSARGAARETQYF
TRBJ2-1	few	TRBD1	TRBV6-2/TRBV6-3	TGTGCCAGCAGGGGACAGGGAGGGTACAATGAGCAGTTCTTC	CASRGQGGYNEQFF
TRBJ1-1	NA	NA	TRBV9	TGTGCCAGCAGCGTAGGCAGCATGAACACTGAAGCTTTCTTT	CASSVGSMNTEAFF
TRBJ2-1	few	NA	TRBV7-2	TGTGCCAGCAGCCCCCCCGGGAGTATTGAGCAGTTCTTC	CASSPPGSIEQFF
TRBJ1-1	few	NA	TRBV28	TGTGCCAGCAGTTTCCGCGCGGTCGGTGAAGCTTTCTTT	CASSFRAVGEAFF
TRBJ2-4	NA	NA	TRBV13	TGTGCCAGCAGCTCCGGGACCACGGGTCAGTACTTC	CASSSGTTGQYF
TRBJ2-3	few	NA	TRBV6-2/TRBV6-3	TGTGCCAGCAGTTCCAGGGTCTGGATCACAGATACGCAGTATTTT	CASSSRVWITDTQYF
TRBJ1-1	few	NA	TRBV19	TGTGCCAGTAGTATAAAGGAGGCGGCTTTGAACACTGAAGCTTTCTTT	CASSIKEAALNTEAFF
TRBJ2-5	many	TRBD2	TRBV7-2	TGTGCCAGCAGATTGGGACTAGCGGGGGTGAAAGAGACCCAGTACTTC	CASRLGLAGVKETQYF
TRBJ1-1	few	NA	TRBV7-6	TGTGCCAGCAGCTTCGGTGGTGAAGGGGTAGCTTTCTTT	CASSFGGEGVAFF
TRBJ2-7	NA	NA	TRBV6-1	TGTGCCAGCACAGACAGTACCTACGAGCAGTACTTC	CASTDSTYEQYF
TRBJ1-1	NA	NA	TRBV4-1	TGCGCCAGCAGCCAGGGACCGATGAACACTGAAGCTTTCTTT	CASSQGPMNTEAFF
TRBJ2-7	many	NA	TRBV14	TGTGCCAGCAGCCATGGCTACGAGCAGTACTTC	CASSHGYEQYF
TRBJ1-6	few	NA	TRBV20-1	TGCAGTGCTGGACGGGGCGGACATAATTCACCCCTCCACTTT	CSAGRGGHNSPLHF
TRBJ1-5	NA	NA	TRBV4-1	TGCGCCAGCAGCTGGCCTGGCAATCAGCCCCAGCATTTT	CASSWPGNQPQHF
TRBJ2-2	NA	NA	TRBV11-3	TGTGCCAGCAGCTTAGGGGTAGCGACCGGGGAGCTGTTTTTT	CASSLGVATGELFF
TRBJ2-5	many	NA	TRBV7-2	TGTGCCAGCACCTTCAAGGTGGGAGCCCCACCGACCCAGTACTTC	CASTFKVGAPPTQYF